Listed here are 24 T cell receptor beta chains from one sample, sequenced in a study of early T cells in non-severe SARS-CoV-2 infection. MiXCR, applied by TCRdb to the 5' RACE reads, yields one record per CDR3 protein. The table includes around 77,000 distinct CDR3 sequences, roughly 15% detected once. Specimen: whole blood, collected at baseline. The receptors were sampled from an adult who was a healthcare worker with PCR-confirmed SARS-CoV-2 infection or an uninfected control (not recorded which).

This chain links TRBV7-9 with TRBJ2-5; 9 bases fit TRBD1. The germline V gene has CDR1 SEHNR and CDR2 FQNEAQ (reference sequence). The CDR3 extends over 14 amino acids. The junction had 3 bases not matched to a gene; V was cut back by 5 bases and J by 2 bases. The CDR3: CASSRGTGQETQYF. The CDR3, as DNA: TGTGCCAGCAGCCGCGGGACAGGGCAAGAGACCCAGTACTTC.

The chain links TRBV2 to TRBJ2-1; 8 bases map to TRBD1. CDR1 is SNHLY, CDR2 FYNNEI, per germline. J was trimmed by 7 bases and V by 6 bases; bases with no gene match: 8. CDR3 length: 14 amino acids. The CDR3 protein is CASSAGTGFNEQFF. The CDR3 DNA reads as TGTGCCAGCAGCGCCGGGACAGGTTTTAATGAGCAGTTCTTC.

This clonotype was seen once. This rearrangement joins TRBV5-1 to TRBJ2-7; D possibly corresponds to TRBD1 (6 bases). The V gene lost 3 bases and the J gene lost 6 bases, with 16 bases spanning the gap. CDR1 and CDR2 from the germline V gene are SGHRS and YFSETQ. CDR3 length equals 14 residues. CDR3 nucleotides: TGCGCCAGCAGCTCGTCTCCAGGGGTGGGCGAGCAGTACTTC. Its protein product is CASSSSPGVGEQYF.

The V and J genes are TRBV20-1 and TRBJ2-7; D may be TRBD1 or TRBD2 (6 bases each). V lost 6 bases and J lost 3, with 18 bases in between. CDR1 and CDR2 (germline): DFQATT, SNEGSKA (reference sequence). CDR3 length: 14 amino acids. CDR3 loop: CSAQRGEDLYEQYF. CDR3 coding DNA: TGCAGTGCACAGAGGGGGGAGGACCTCTACGAGCAGTACTTC.

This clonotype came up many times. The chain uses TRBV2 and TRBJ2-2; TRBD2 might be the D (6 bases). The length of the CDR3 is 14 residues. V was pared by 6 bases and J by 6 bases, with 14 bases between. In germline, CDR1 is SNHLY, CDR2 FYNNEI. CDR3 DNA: TGTGCCAGCAGCAACGGGGGTTGGTCCGGGGAGCTGTTTTTT. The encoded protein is CASSNGGWSGELFF.

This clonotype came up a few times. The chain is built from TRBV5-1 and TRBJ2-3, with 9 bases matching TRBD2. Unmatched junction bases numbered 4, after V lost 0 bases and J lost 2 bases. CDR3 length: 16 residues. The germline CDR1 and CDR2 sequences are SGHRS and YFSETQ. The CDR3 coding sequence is TGCGCCAGCAGCTTGGGGACTAGCGAGGTCACAGATACGCAGTATTTT. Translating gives CASSLGTSEVTDTQYF.

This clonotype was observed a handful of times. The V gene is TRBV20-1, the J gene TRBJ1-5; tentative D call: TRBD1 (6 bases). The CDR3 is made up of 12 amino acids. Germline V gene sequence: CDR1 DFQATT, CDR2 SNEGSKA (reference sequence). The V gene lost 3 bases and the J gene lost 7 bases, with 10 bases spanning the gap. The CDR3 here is CSARTGEQPQHF. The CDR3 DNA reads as TGCAGTGCTAGGACAGGAGAACAGCCCCAGCATTTT.

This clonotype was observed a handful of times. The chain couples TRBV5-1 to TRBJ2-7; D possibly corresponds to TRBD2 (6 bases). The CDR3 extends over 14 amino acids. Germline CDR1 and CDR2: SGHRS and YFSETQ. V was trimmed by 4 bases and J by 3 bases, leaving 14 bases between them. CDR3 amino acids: CASSAGLTNYEQYF. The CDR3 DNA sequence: TGCGCCAGCAGCGCGGGACTTACGAACTACGAGCAGTACTTC.

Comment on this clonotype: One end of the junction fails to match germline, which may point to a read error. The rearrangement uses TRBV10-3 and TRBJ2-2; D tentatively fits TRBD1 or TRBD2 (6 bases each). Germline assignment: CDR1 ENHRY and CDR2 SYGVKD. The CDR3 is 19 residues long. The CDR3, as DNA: TGTGCCATCTGTGACGGAGGTCATCCCGGGGGCTTGAACACCGGGGAGCTGTTTTTT. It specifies CAICDGGHPGGLNTGELFF.

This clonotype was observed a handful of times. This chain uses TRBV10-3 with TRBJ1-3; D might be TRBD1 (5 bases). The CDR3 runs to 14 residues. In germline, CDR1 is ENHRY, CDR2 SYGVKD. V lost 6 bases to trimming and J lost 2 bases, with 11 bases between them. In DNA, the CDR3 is TGTGCCATCAGGGGGGACGTAACTGGAAACACCATATATTTT. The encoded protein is CAIRGDVTGNTIYF.

The CDR3 nucleotides read TGTGCCAGCAGCCCCTTCCCCTCGCTAGTGGCGGGGACCCAGTACTTC. It encodes CASSPFPSLVAGTQYF. This chain links TRBV27 with TRBJ2-5, with D possibly TRBD2 on 5 matching bases. The CDR3 runs to 16 residues. The germline V gene encodes CDR1 MNHEY and CDR2 SMNVEV (reference sequence). V lost 6 bases to trimming and J lost 7 bases, with 24 bases between them.

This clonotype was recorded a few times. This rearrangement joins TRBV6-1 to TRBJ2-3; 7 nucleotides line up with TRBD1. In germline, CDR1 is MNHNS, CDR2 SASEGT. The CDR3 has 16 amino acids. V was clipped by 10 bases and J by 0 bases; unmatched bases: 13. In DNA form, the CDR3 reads TGTGCCAAAAAACAATGGGGACAGCCTAGCACAGATACGCAGTATTTT. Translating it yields CAKKQWGQPSTDTQYF.

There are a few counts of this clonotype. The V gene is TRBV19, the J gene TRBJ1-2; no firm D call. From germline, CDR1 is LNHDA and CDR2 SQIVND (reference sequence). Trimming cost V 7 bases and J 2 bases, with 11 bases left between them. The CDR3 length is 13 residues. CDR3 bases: TGTGCCAGTACCCCAGACACAAACTATGGCTACACCTTC. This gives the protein CASTPDTNYGYTF.

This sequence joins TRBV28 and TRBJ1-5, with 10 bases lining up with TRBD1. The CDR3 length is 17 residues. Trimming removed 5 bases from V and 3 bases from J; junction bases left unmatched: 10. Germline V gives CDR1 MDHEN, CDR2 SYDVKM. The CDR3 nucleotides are TGTGCCAGCAGTACCTACGCCGGGACAGGGGACAATCAGCCCCAGCATTTT. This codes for CASSTYAGTGDNQPQHF.

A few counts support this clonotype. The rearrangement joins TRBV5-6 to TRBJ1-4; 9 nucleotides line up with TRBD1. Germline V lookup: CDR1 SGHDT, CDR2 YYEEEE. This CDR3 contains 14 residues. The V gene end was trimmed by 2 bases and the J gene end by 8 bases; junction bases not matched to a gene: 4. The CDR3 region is CASSFRTGEEKLFF. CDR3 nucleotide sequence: TGTGCCAGCAGCTTCCGGACAGGGGAGGAAAAACTGTTTTTT.

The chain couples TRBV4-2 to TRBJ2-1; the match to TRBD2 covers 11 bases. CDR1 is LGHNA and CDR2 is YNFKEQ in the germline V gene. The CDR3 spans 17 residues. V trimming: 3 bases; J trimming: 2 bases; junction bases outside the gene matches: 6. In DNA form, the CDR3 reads TGTGCCAGCAGCCAGGCCACGACTAGCGGGACCTACAATGAGCAGTTCTTC. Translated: CASSQATTSGTYNEQFF.

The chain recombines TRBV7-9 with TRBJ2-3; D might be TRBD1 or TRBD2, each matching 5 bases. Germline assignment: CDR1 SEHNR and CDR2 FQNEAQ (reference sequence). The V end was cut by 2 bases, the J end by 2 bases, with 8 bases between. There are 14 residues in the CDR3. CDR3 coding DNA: TGTGCCAGCAGCTTAAGAGGGGCCACAGATACGCAGTATTTT. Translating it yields CASSLRGATDTQYF.

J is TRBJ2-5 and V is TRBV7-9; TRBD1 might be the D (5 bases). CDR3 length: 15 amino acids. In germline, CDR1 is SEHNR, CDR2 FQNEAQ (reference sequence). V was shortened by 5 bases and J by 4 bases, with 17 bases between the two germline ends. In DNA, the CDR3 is TGTGCCAGCAGCCTACTCGGTGGGGCGGCAGAGACCCAGTACTTC. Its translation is CASSLLGGAAETQYF.

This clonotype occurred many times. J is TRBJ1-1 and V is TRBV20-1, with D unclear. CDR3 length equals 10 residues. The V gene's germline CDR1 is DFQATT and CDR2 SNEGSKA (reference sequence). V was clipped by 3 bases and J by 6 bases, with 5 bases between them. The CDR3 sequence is CSASVAEAFF. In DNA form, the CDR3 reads TGCAGTGCTAGTGTCGCTGAAGCTTTCTTT.

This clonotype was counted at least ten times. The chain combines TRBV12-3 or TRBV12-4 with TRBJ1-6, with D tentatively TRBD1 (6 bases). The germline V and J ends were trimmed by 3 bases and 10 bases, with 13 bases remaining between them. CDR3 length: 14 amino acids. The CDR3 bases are TGTGCCAGCAGTTTGGGAGGGACAACATCACCCCTCCACTTT. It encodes CASSLGGTTSPLHF.

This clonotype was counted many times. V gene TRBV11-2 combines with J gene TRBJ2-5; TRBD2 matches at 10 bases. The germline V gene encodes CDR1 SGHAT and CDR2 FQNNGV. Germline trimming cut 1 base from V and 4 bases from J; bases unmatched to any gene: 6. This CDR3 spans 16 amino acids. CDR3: CASSLASGRVRETQYF. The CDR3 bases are TGTGCCAGCAGCTTAGCTAGCGGGAGAGTCCGAGAGACCCAGTACTTC. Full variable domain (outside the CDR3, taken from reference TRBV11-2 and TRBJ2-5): EAGVAQSPRYKIIEKRQSVAFWCNPISGHATLYWYQQILGQGPKLLIQFQNNGVVDDSQLPKDRFSAERLKGVDSTLKIQPAKLEDSAVYLCASSLASGRVRETQYFGPGTRLLVL.

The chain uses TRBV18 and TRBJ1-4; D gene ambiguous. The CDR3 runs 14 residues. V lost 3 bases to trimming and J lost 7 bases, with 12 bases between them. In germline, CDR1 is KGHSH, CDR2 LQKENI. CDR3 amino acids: CASSPGRLVEKLFF. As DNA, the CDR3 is TGTGCCAGCTCACCGGGCCGCCTAGTTGAAAAACTGTTTTTT.

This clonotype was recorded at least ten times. The CDR3 sequence: CATSDLASGRNTQYF. The DNA of the CDR3 is TGTGCCACCAGTGATTTGGCTAGCGGACGCAATACGCAGTATTTT. V and J are TRBV24-1 and TRBJ2-3, with TRBD2 matching over 7 bases. CDR1 and CDR2 from the germline V gene are KGHDR and SFDVKD. There are 15 residues in the CDR3. Trimming removed 0 bases from V and 7 bases from J; junction bases left unmatched: 6.

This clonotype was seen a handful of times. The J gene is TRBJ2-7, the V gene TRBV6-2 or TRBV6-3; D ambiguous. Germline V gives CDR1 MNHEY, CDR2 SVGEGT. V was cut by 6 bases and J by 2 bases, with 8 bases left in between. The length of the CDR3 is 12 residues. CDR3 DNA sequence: TGTGCCAGCAGCCTGACAACCTACGAGCAGTACTTC. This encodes CASSLTTYEQYF.